The 18 T cell receptor beta chains listed next were all sequenced from one sample in a study of blood T cell repertoires in COVID-19. The data were produced by immunoSEQ multiplex PCR, yet TCRdb's version contains in-frame clones alone and is incomplete. The sample includes 120,000 or so clones, roughly three quarters of them seen just once. The sample comprised peripheral blood. These receptors were obtained from a human donor in a cohort sampled during active COVID-19.

This clone was counted a single time. The chain couples TRBV18 to TRBJ2-7; 7 bases align to TRBD1. The CDR3 sequence is 16 residues long. Trimming removed 3 bases from V and 3 bases from J; junction bases left unmatched: 11. The germline V gene has CDR1 KGHSH and CDR2 LQKENI. The CDR3 DNA reads TGTGCCAGCTCACCCAGGACGAAATGGGACAGCTACGAGCAGTACTTC. As protein: CASSPRTKWDSYEQYF.

The chain carries TRBV5-6 and TRBJ1-1, with D perhaps TRBD1 (6 bases). This CDR3 is built from 12 residues. Trimming took 1 base from V and 11 from J, leaving 12 bases between them. From germline, CDR1 is SGHDT and CDR2 YYEEEE. CDR3 bases: TGTGCCAGCAGCTTGTGGGGCACAGGGGCTTTCTTT. It specifies CASSLWGTGAFF.

This chain joins TRBV25-1 and TRBJ1-1; 8 positions agree with TRBD1. This CDR3 comprises 14 residues. V was clipped by 7 bases and J by 1 base; unmatched bases: 5. Germline V gene sequence: CDR1 MGHDK, CDR2 SYGVNS. This chain's CDR3 is CASNTGTGNTEAFF. CDR3 in DNA: TGTGCCAGCAATACCGGGACAGGGAACACTGAAGCTTTCTTT. Full variable domain (outside the CDR3, taken from reference TRBV25-1 and TRBJ1-1): EADIYQTPRYLVIGTGKKITLECSQTMGHDKMYWYQQDPGMELHLIHYSYGVNSTEKGDLSSESTVSRIRTEHFPLTLESARPSHTSQYLCASNTGTGNTEAFFGQGTRLTVV.

The gene calls are TRBV7-3 and TRBJ1-1; a weak D match, TRBD1 (6 bases). The V gene lost 5 bases and the J gene lost 0 bases, with 10 bases spanning the gap. The germline CDR1 and CDR2 sequences are SGHTA and FQGTGA. The CDR3 is 14 amino acids. Written as DNA, the CDR3 is TGTGCCAGCAGCGAACAGGGTTTGAACACTGAAGCTTTCTTT. This sequence encodes CASSEQGLNTEAFF.

This rearrangement joins TRBV9 to TRBJ1-4, with 8 bases that match TRBD1. The CDR3 consists of 15 residues. Trimming at V came to 4 bases and at J to 3 bases, leaving 5 bases not matched to a gene. CDR1 and CDR2 from the germline V gene are SGDLS and YYNGEE. The CDR3 sequence: CASSPEQGANEKLFF. The CDR3 DNA sequence: TGTGCCAGCAGCCCAGAACAGGGGGCTAATGAAAAACTGTTTTTT.

The chain uses TRBV7-6 and TRBJ2-5, with no clear D. The germline CDR1 and CDR2 sequences are SGHVS and FNYEAQ. Trimming took 4 bases from V and 5 from J, leaving 14 bases between them. This CDR3 comprises 14 residues. CDR3 sequence reads: CASSSSVLGETQYF. The CDR3 nucleotides read TGTGCCAGCAGCTCCTCGGTTCTCGGGGAGACCCAGTACTTC.

This clone has only a few counts. The chain couples TRBV7-9 to TRBJ2-7, with 8 bases identical to TRBD2. J was trimmed by 3 bases and V by 3 bases; bases with no gene match: 4. CDR1 is SEHNR and CDR2 is FQNEAQ in the germline V gene (reference sequence). The CDR3 is 14 amino acids. DNA of the CDR3: TGTGCCAGCAGCTTCGATAGCGGGAACTACGAGCAGTACTTC. It translates to CASSFDSGNYEQYF.

This chain uses TRBV6-5 with TRBJ1-1, with D unresolved. V lost 8 bases to trimming and J lost 4 bases, with 14 bases between them. CDR3 length equals 13 residues. The germline V gene has CDR1 MNHEY and CDR2 SVGAGI. Here the CDR3 DNA reads TGTGCCAGCTCTTCGATTTCCGGCACTGAAGCTTTCTTT. Amino acid sequence: CASSSISGTEAFF.

The V call is TRBV19, the J call TRBJ2-7, with 8 bases identical to TRBD1. The ends lost 5 bases at V and 3 bases at J; junction bases unmatched: 9. The CDR3 contains 15 residues. CDR1 and CDR2 from the germline V gene are LNHDA and SQIVND (reference sequence). The CDR3 DNA sequence: TGTGCCAGTAGTCTCTCTCCGGGACAGGACTACGAGCAGTACTTC. Amino acid sequence: CASSLSPGQDYEQYF. Full variable domain (outside the CDR3, taken from reference TRBV19 and TRBJ2-7): DGGITQSPKYLFRKEGQNVTLSCEQNLNHDAMYWYRQDPGQGLRLIYYSQIVNDFQKGDIAEGYSVSREKKESFPLTVTSAQKNPTAFYLCASSLSPGQDYEQYFGPGTRLTVT.

In nucleotides, the CDR3 is TGTGCCAGCAGCTCCCGGACAGTGAACACTGAAGCTTTCTTT. Its translation: CASSSRTVNTEAFF. The chain uses TRBV5-4 and TRBJ1-1, with D possibly matching TRBD1 (6 bases). Germline V CDR1 and CDR2: SGHNT, YYREEE (reference sequence). The CDR3 is 14 residues long. V was shortened by 3 bases and J by 0 bases, with 9 bases between the two germline ends.

This chain links TRBV4-1 with TRBJ2-1; TRBD2 matches 7 bases. After removal of 2 bases from V and 6 bases from J, the junction contained 10 bases not matched to a gene. This CDR3 has 16 residues. The V gene's germline CDR1 is MGHRA and CDR2 YSYEKL. The DNA for the CDR3 is TGCGCCAGCAGCCAAATCCGAGGGAGCGGGATCAATGAGCAGTTCTTC. This sequence encodes CASSQIRGSGINEQFF.

The chain is built from TRBV4-1 and TRBJ2-7, with TRBD1 matching over 10 bases. The J segment lost 7 bases and the V segment lost 1 base, leaving 10 bases of the junction unmatched. Germline V gene data show CDR1 as MGHRA and CDR2 as YSYEKL. CDR3 length equals 16 residues. The CDR3 DNA reads TGCGCCAGCAGCCAAGGCGGGACAGGGGTTCGGGGGGAGCAGTACTTC. Amino acids: CASSQGGTGVRGEQYF.

V gene TRBV6-6 combines with J gene TRBJ2-1; TRBD2 matches 8 bases. The CDR3 totals 15 residues. Trimming took 4 bases from V and 7 from J; bases not matched to a gene: 9. The germline V gene has CDR1 MNHNY and CDR2 SVGAGI (reference sequence). Here the CDR3 reads CASSFRLAGYNEQFF. The CDR3 bases are TGTGCCAGCAGTTTCCGGTTAGCGGGATATAATGAGCAGTTCTTC.

This clone was recorded once. This chain joins TRBV7-9 and TRBJ1-5; 9 bases align to TRBD1. The J segment lost 7 bases and the V segment lost 4 bases, leaving 8 bases of the junction unmatched. The CDR3 is 15 amino acids. Germline V gene data show CDR1 as SEHNR and CDR2 as FQNEAQ (reference sequence). CDR3 sequence: CASSSGQGVGQPQHF. The DNA of the CDR3 is TGTGCCAGCAGCTCGGGACAGGGTGTGGGCCAGCCCCAGCATTTT.

A single count supports this clone. V and J are TRBV7-8 and TRBJ2-7; weak D call: TRBD2 (5 bases). The CDR3 loop spans 15 amino acids. CDR1 SGHVS and CDR2 FQNEAQ come from the germline V gene. V lost 1 base to trimming and J lost 2 bases, with 12 bases between them. In DNA form, the CDR3 reads TGTGCCAGCAGCTTAGATTTGGAGGTTCCCTACGAGCAGTACTTC. Its protein is CASSLDLEVPYEQYF. Filled out from reference TRBV7-8 and TRBJ2-7, the complete variable domain reads GAGVSQSPRYKVAKRGQDVALRCDPISGHVSLFWYQQALGQGPEFLTYFQNEAQLDKSGLPSDRFFAERPEGSVSTLKIQRTQQEDSAVYLCASSLDLEVPYEQYFGPGTRLTVT.

V gene TRBV28 combines with J gene TRBJ1-5, with TRBD1 identical over 8 bases. V shed 5 bases, J shed 0 bases, and the junction held 6 bases outside the gene matches. The CDR3 covers 16 residues. Per the germline V gene, CDR1 is MDHEN and CDR2 is SYDVKM. The CDR3 spells CASSTSDRASNQPQHF. The DNA of the CDR3 is TGTGCCAGCAGTACATCGGACAGGGCTAGCAATCAGCCCCAGCATTTT.

The chain is built from TRBV5-6 and TRBJ1-1; D gene ambiguous. The ends were cut back, 0 bases at V and 7 bases at J, with 10 bases in the middle. This CDR3 is 13 amino acids long. The germline CDR1 and CDR2 sequences are SGHDT and YYEEEE. CDR3 protein: CASSLDGLGEAFF. CDR3 sequence (DNA): TGTGCCAGCAGCTTGGACGGGTTGGGTGAAGCTTTCTTT.

The table lists this clone with many counts. V usage is TRBV6-1 and J usage is TRBJ1-5, with 10 nucleotides matching TRBD1. J gave up 1 base and V 0 bases, and 6 bases lay outside the gene matches. The CDR3 runs 18 residues. The germline V gene encodes CDR1 MNHNS and CDR2 SASEGT. CDR3 region: CASSEAGTGVTSNQPQHF. The CDR3 nucleotides are TGTGCCAGCAGTGAAGCCGGGACAGGGGTAACGAGCAATCAGCCCCAGCATTTT.